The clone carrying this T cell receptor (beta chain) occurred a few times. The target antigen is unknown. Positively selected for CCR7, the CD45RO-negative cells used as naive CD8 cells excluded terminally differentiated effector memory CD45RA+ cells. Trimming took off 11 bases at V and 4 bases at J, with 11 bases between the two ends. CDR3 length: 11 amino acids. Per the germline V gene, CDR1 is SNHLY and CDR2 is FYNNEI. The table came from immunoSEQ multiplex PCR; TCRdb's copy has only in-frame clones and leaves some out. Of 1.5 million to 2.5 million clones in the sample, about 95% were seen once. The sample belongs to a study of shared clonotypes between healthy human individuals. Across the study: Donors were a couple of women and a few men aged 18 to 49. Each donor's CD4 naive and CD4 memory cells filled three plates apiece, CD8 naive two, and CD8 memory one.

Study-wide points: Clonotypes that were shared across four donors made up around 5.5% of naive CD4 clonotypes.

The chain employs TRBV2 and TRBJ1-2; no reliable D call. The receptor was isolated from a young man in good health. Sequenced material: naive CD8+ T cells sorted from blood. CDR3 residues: CAAPASYGYTF. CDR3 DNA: TGTGCCGCCCCAGCCAGCTATGGCTACACCTTC.